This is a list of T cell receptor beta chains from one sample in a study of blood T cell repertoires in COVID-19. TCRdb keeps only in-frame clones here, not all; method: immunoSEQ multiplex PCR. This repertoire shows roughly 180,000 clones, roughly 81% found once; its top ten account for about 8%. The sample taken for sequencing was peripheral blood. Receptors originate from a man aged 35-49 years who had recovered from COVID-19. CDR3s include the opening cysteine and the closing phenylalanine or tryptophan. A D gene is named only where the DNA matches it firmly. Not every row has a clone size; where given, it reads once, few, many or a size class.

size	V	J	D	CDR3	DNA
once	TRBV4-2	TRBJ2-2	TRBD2	CASSQKGTSGVTGELFF	TGTGCCAGCAGCCAGAAGGGGACTAGCGGGGTCACCGGGGAGCTGTTTTTT
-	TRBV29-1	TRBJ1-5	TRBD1	CSVVTGYRGRNQPQHF	TGCAGCGTTGTGACGGGGTACAGGGGACGCAATCAGCCCCAGCATTTT
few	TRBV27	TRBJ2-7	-	CASSITGSHEQYF	TGTGCCAGCAGTATCACAGGGTCCCACGAGCAGTACTTC
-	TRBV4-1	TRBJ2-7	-	CASSHSTGIEQYF	TGCGCCAGCAGCCATTCCACAGGGATCGAGCAGTACTTC
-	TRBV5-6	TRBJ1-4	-	CASSLLRGDATNEKLFF	TGTGCCAGCAGCCTCCTACGGGGGGATGCAACTAATGAAAAACTGTTTTTT
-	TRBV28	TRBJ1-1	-	CASSLYSPSEAFF	TGTGCCAGCAGTTTATACTCCCCTTCCGAAGCTTTCTTT
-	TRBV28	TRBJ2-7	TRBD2	CASSPGPSGNEQYF	TGTGCCAGCAGTCCCGGCCCTAGCGGGAACGAGCAGTACTTC
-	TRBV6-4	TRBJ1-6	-	CASSDTGSYNSPLHF	TGTGCCAGCAGTGACACCGGTTCCTATAATTCACCCCTCCACTTT
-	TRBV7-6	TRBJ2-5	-	CASSPTRATQETQYF	TGTGCCAGCAGCCCCACGCGGGCCACCCAAGAGACCCAGTACTTC
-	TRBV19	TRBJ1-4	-	CARYRAIEKLFF	TGTGCCAGATACAGGGCTATAGAAAAACTGTTTTTT
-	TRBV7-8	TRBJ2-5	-	CASSFGAVGETQYF	TGTGCCAGCAGCTTTGGGGCGGTCGGGGAGACCCAGTACTTC
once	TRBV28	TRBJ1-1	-	CASSTPGNTEAFF	TGTGCCAGCAGTACCCCGGGGAACACTGAAGCTTTCTTT
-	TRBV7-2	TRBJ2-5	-	CASSLYPKGAEGTQYF	TGTGCCAGCAGCCTTTACCCAAAGGGGGCGGAGGGGACCCAGTACTTC
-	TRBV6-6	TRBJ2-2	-	CASTPAGIAGELFF	TGTGCCAGCACCCCGGCAGGGATCGCCGGGGAGCTGTTTTTT
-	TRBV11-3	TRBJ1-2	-	CASSSRGSSDYGYTF	TGTGCCAGCAGCTCAAGGGGGTCGTCTGACTATGGCTACACCTTC
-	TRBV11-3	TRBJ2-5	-	CASRGEGEETQYF	TGTGCCAGCAGGGGCGAAGGGGAAGAGACCCAGTACTTC